The present TCR beta chain was sequenced within a study of blood T cell repertoires in COVID-19. In the study overall: The United States, Italy and Spain provided the acute and convalescent COVID-19 samples.

Per the germline V gene, CDR1 is MNHEY and CDR2 is SVGEGT. This CDR3 is 16 amino acids long. Trimming removed 6 bases from V and 1 base from J; junction bases left unmatched: 7. The assay was immunoSEQ multiplex PCR, and TCRdb's table has in-frame clones only and misses some. The repertoire holds approximately 110,000 clones, with roughly two thirds as singletons. Sequences were obtained from peripheral blood. The receptor was isolated from a man older than 75 with acute or convalescent COVID-19. The gene calls are TRBV6-2 or TRBV6-3 and TRBJ2-7, with 12 bases fitting TRBD2. The CDR3 sequence is CASSPPGLAGSYEQYF. CDR3 sequence (DNA): TGTGCCAGCAGCCCCCCCGGACTAGCGGGATCCTACGAGCAGTACTTC.